This TCR beta chain was recovered during a study of T cell repertoires in cytomegalovirus infection. Study background: In public TCR beta signatures, there were indications of both CMV infection and matching HLA type. Findings and limits, study-wide: In two of eight donors, the top clonotype was HLA-C-restricted CMV-specific.

The CDR3 is made up of 12 amino acids. V was cut by 4 bases and J by 4 bases, with 6 bases left in between. Germline V CDR1 and CDR2: KGHSH, LQKENI. TCRdb redid the calling of the reads with MiXCR, one entry per CDR3 protein. The repertoire holds approximately 120,000 distinct CDR3 sequences, 25% to 35% seen once, with about 53% in the top ten. Notes on this clonotype: Its antigen is as yet unknown.

The chain couples TRBV18 to TRBJ2-3, with D hard to call. This sequence originates from a human donor in good health (CMV status not recorded). Some clones in this sample may be carry-over from other donors' samples. The sample in question was CD8+ T cells from cultured PBMCs, obtained from culture after CMV antigen stimulation. CDR3 loop: CASSLPSDTQYF. CDR3 nucleotides: TGTGCCAGCTCACTACCATCAGATACGCAGTATTTT.